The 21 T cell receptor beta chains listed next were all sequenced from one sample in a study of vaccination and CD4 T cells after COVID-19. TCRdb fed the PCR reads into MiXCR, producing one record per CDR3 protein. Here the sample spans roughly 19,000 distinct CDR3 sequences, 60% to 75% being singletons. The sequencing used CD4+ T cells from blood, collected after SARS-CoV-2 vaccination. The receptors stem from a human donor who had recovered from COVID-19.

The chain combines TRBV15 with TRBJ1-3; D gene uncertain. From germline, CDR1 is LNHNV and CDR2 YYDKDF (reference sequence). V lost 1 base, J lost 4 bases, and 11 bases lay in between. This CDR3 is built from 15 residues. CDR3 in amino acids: CATSRGFLGGNTIYF. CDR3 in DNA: TGTGCCACCAGCAGAGGATTCCTGGGAGGAAACACCATATATTTT.

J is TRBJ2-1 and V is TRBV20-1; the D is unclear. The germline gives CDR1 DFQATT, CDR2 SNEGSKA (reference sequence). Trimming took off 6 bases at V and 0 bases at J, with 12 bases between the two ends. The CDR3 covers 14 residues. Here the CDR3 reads CSALLDSSYNEQFF. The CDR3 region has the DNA TGCAGTGCGCTACTCGATAGCTCCTACAATGAGCAGTTCTTC.

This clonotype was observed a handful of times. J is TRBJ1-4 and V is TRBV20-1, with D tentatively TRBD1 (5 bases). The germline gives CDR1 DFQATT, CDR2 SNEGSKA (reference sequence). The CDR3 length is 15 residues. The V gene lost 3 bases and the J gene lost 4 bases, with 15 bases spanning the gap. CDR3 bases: TGCAGTGCTAGGAGGGGAGAGTGGGGTAATGAAAAACTGTTTTTT. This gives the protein CSARRGEWGNEKLFF.

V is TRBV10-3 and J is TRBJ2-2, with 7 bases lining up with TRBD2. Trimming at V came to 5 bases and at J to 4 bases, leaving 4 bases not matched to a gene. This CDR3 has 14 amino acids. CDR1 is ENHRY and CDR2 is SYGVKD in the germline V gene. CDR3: CAISFSGATGELFF. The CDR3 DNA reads TGTGCCATCAGTTTCAGCGGGGCCACCGGGGAGCTGTTTTTT.

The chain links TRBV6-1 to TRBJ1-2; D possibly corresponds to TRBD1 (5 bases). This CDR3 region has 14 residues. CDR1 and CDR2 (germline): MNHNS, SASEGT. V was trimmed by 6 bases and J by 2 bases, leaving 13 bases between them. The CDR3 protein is CASSRTQGNYGYTF. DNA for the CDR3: TGTGCCAGCAGCCGGACCCAGGGCAACTATGGCTACACCTTC.

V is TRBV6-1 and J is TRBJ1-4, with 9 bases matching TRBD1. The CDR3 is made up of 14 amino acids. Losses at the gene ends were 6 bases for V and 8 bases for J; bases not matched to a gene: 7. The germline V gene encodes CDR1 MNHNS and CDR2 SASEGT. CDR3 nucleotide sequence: TGTGCCAGCAGGGACTACAGGGGGCACGAAAAACTGTTTTTT. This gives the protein CASRDYRGHEKLFF.

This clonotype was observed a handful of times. CDR3 in DNA: TGTGCCAGCAGTTTCCACACAGATACGCAGTATTTT. Its protein product is CASSFHTDTQYF. V and J are TRBV12-3 or TRBV12-4 and TRBJ2-3; D unresolved. V dropped 3 bases and J dropped 2 bases, with 3 bases sitting between them. The CDR3 has 12 amino acids.

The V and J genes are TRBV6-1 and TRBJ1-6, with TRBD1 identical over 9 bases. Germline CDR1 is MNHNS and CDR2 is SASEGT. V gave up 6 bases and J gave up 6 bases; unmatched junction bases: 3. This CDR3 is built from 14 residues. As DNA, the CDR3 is TGTGCCAGCAGCTGGACAGGGGCTAATTCACCCCTCCACTTT. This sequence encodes CASSWTGANSPLHF.

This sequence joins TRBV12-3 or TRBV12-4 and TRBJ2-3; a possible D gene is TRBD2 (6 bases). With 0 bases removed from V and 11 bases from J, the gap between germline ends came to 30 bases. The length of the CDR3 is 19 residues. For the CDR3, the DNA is TGTGCCAGCAGTTTAGCGCGGGGTTCCGGGACGGGCCCAACGGGGAGGCAGTATTTT. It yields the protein CASSLARGSGTGPTGRQYF.

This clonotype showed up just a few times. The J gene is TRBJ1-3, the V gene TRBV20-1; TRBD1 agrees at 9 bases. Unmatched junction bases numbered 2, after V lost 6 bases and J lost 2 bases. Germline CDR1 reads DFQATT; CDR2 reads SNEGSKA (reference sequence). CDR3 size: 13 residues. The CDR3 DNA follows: TGCAGTGCCTGGGACAGGGCTGGAAACACCATATATTTT. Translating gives CSAWDRAGNTIYF.

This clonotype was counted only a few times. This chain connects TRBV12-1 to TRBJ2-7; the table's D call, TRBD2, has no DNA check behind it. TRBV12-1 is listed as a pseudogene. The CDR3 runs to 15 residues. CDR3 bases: TGTGCCAGCAGCTCCGCGGGAGGCGGCCTATACGAGCAGTACTTC. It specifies CASSSAGGGLYEQYF.

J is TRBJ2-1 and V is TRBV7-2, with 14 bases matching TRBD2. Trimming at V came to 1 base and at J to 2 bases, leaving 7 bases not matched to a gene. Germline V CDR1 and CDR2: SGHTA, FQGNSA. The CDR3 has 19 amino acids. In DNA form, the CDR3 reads TGTGCCAGCAGCTTAGGACTAGCGGGAGGGCCGAGGGCCTACAATGAGCAGTTCTTC. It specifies CASSLGLAGGPRAYNEQFF.

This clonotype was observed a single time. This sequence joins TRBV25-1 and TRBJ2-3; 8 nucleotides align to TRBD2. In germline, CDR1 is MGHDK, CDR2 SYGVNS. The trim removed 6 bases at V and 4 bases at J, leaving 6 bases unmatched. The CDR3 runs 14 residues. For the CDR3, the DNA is TGTGCCAGCAGCTCGAGCGGGAGAGCAGATACGCAGTATTTT. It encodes CASSSSGRADTQYF.

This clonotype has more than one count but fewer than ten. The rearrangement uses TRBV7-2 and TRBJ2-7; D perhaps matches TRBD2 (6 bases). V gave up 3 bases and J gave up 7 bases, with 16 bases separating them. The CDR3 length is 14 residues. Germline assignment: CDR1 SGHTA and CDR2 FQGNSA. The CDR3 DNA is TGTGCCAGCAGCTTTAGAGGGGACTCCATTGAGCAGTACTTC. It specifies CASSFRGDSIEQYF. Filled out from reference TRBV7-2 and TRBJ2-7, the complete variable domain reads GAGVSQSPSNKVTEKGKDVELRCDPISGHTALYWYRQSLGQGLEFLIYFQGNSAPDKSGLPSDRFSAERTGGSVSTLTIQRTQQEDSAVYLCASSFRGDSIEQYFGPGTRLTVT.

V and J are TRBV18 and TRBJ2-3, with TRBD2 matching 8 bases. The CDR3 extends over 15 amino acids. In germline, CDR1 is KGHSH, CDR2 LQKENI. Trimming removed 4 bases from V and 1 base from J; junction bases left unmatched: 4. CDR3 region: CASSRQAGGTDTQYF. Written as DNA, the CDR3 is TGTGCCAGCTCACGGCAAGCGGGAGGCACAGATACGCAGTATTTT.

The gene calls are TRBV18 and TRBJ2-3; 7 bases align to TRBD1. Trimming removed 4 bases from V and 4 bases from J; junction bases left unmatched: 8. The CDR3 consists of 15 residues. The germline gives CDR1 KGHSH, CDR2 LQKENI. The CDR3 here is CASSRLQGKADTQYF. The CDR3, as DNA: TGTGCCAGCTCACGTTTACAGGGGAAGGCAGATACGCAGTATTTT.

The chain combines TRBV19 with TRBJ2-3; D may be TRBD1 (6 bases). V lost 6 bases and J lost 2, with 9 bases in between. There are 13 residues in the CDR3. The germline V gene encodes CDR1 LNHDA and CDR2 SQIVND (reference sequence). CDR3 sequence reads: CASRAGVTDTQYF. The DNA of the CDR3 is TGTGCCAGTAGGGCAGGGGTCACAGATACGCAGTATTTT.

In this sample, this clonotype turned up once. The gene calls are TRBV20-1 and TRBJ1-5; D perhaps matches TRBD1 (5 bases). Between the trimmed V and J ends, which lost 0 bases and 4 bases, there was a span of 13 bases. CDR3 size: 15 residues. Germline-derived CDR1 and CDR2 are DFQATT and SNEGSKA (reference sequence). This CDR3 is CSARDPAGSNQPQHF. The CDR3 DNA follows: TGCAGTGCTAGAGATCCAGCAGGGTCGAATCAGCCCCAGCATTTT.

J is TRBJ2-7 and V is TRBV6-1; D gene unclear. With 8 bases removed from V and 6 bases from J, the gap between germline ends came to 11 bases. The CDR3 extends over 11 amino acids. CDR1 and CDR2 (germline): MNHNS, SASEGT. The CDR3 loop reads CASGTMGEQYF. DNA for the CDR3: TGTGCCAGCGGCACGATGGGCGAGCAGTACTTC.

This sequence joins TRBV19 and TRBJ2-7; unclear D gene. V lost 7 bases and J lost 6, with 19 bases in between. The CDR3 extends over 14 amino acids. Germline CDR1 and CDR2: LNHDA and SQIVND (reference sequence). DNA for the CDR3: TGTGCCAGTATAGCCCCCGGACCTTGGGGCGAGCAGTACTTC. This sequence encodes CASIAPGPWGEQYF.

As DNA, the CDR3 is TGCAGTGCTGACGTGGGATTGAACACCTACGAGCAGTACTTC. It yields the protein CSADVGLNTYEQYF. The rearrangement uses TRBV20-1 and TRBJ2-7; D remains unclear. Germline loops: CDR1 DFQATT, CDR2 SNEGSKA (reference sequence). The CDR3 runs 14 residues. V gave up 5 bases and J gave up 2 bases, with 16 bases separating them.